These 24 T cell receptor beta chains were sequenced from one sample in a study of blood T cell repertoires in COVID-19. The table came from immunoSEQ multiplex PCR; TCRdb's copy has only in-frame clones and leaves some out. This sample has some 270,000 clones; 75% to 90% occur once, and the top ten carry less than 2.5%. The sequencing sample was made of peripheral blood. These receptors were collected from a man in his fifties or sixties with acute or convalescent COVID-19.

The sample holds one count of this clone. The V gene is TRBV20-1, the J gene TRBJ2-3; D perhaps matches TRBD2 (6 bases). Germline CDR1 reads DFQATT; CDR2 reads SNEGSKA (reference sequence). Between the trimmed V and J ends, which lost 3 bases and 5 bases, there was a span of 15 bases. The CDR3 consists of 14 residues. The CDR3 spells CSASGTHPGDTQYF. For the CDR3, the DNA is TGCAGTGCTAGTGGGACTCATCCGGGAGATACGCAGTATTTT.

The chain carries TRBV27 and TRBJ2-3; 10 positions match TRBD2. The CDR3 length is 15 residues. The germline V gene has CDR1 MNHEY and CDR2 SMNVEV (reference sequence). V lost 5 bases and J lost 9; bases outside the gene matches: 11. In DNA form, the CDR3 reads TGTGCCAGCAGTGCCCCCGGGACTAGCGCAAAAACGCAGTATTTT. Protein: CASSAPGTSAKTQYF.

V and J are TRBV27 and TRBJ2-7; 7 nucleotides match TRBD2. CDR1 and CDR2 (germline): MNHEY, SMNVEV (reference sequence). The CDR3 is made up of 15 amino acids. The J segment lost 4 bases and the V segment lost 8 bases, leaving 14 bases of the junction unmatched. The CDR3 sequence: CASGSILAKVYEQYF. CDR3 sequence (DNA): TGTGCCAGCGGTTCAATACTAGCGAAAGTTTACGAGCAGTACTTC.

The chain uses TRBV19 and TRBJ2-7; 7 nucleotides match TRBD2. The length of the CDR3 is 13 residues. Germline loops: CDR1 LNHDA, CDR2 SQIVND (reference sequence). J lost 6 bases, V lost 3 bases, and 5 bases had no gene match. The CDR3 loop reads CASSIKTSVEQYF. CDR3 in DNA: TGTGCCAGTAGTATTAAAACTAGCGTCGAGCAGTACTTC.

The CDR3 is CASRGQGSSEAFF. For the CDR3, the DNA is TGCGCCAGCAGAGGACAGGGGTCCTCTGAAGCTTTCTTT. The chain uses TRBV10-2 and TRBJ1-1, with 9 bases fitting TRBD1. Germline CDR1 WSHSY, CDR2 SAAADI. The CDR3 contains 13 residues. The V segment lost 6 bases and the J segment 6 bases; nucleotides outside the gene matches: 5.

This chain uses TRBV5-5 with TRBJ1-4, with a weak D call TRBD1 (5 bases). CDR3 size: 14 residues. Germline-derived CDR1 and CDR2 are SGHKS and YYEKEE (reference sequence). V was cut by 3 bases and J by 4 bases, with 10 bases left in between. The CDR3 loop is CASSWGENNEKLFF. The DNA of the CDR3 is TGTGCCAGCAGCTGGGGGGAAAATAATGAAAAACTGTTTTTT.

The rearrangement uses TRBV5-5 and TRBJ1-2; tentatively, D is TRBD1 (5 bases). Germline V gene data show CDR1 as SGHKS and CDR2 as YYEKEE (reference sequence). V was pared by 0 bases and J by 3 bases, with 6 bases between. The CDR3 totals 13 residues. The CDR3 DNA reads as TGTGCCAGCAGCTTGGAACAGGACTATGGCTACACCTTC. It codes for CASSLEQDYGYTF.

The chain is built from TRBV29-1 and TRBJ1-3, with 7 bases aligning to TRBD1. Germline V gene sequence: CDR1 SQVTM, CDR2 ANQGSEA. The CDR3 consists of 14 residues. Germline trimming cut 4 bases from V and 0 bases from J; bases unmatched to any gene: 3. CDR3: CSVGQGGSGNTIYF. CDR3 nucleotide sequence: TGCAGCGTTGGTCAGGGGGGCTCTGGAAACACCATATATTTT.

The chain links TRBV6-6 to TRBJ1-2; 8 bases match TRBD1. With V trimmed by 9 bases and J by 2 bases, 11 bases remained unmatched. The CDR3 is 15 amino acids. From germline, CDR1 is MNHNY and CDR2 SVGAGI (reference sequence). CDR3 protein: CASLGQGALNYGYTF. The CDR3 coding sequence is TGTGCCAGTCTCGGACAGGGAGCCCTCAACTATGGCTACACCTTC.

V gene TRBV3-1 (or the pseudogene TRBV3-2) combines with J gene TRBJ1-2, with unresolved D. V was cut by 4 bases and J by 4 bases, with 13 bases left in between. This CDR3 has 14 amino acids. Germline loops: CDR1 LGHDT, CDR2 YNNKEL (reference sequence). The CDR3 DNA is TGTGCCAGCAGCCCCCGTGGAGGAATCTATGGCTACACCTTC. This encodes CASSPRGGIYGYTF.

The CDR3 sequence is CASSDSWEQFF. The CDR3 region has the DNA TGTGCCAGCAGTGACAGTTGGGAGCAGTTCTTC. The chain recombines TRBV6-1 with TRBJ2-1; no reliable D call. This CDR3 region has 11 residues. The V end was cut by 3 bases, the J end by 10 bases, with 7 bases between. The germline V gene has CDR1 MNHNS and CDR2 SASEGT.

This chain connects TRBV7-6 to TRBJ2-7; D is perhaps TRBD1 (6 bases). This CDR3 comprises 15 residues. CDR1 SGHVS and CDR2 FNYEAQ come from the germline V gene. The germline V and J ends were trimmed by 1 base and 2 bases, with 12 bases remaining between them. The CDR3 DNA follows: TGTGCCAGCAGCTTAGGTCCAGGGGTGACCTACGAGCAGTACTTC. This sequence encodes CASSLGPGVTYEQYF.

The chain recombines TRBV30 with TRBJ1-2; possible D gene TRBD1, 6 bases. The V and J ends lost 0 bases and 9 bases respectively, with 11 bases between them. CDR3 length equals 12 residues. Germline loops: CDR1 GTSNPN, CDR2 SVGIG (reference sequence). CDR3 region: CAWSVTGTSYTF. CDR3 in DNA: TGTGCCTGGAGTGTTACAGGGACTAGCTACACCTTC. Filled out from reference TRBV30 and TRBJ1-2, the complete variable domain reads SQTIHQWPATLVQPVGSPLSLECTVEGTSNPNLYWYRQAAGRGLQLLFYSVGIGQISSEVPQNLSASRPQDRQFILSSKKLLLSDSGFYLCAWSVTGTSYTFGSGTRLTVV.

V gene TRBV29-1 combines with J gene TRBJ2-7; 7 bases fit TRBD1. CDR1 and CDR2 from the germline V gene are SQVTM and ANQGSEA. The CDR3 runs to 13 residues. The ends lost 5 bases at V and 0 bases at J; junction bases unmatched: 4. The DNA of the CDR3 is TGCAGCGTTCATACAGGGGACTCCTACGAGCAGTACTTC. Translation gives CSVHTGDSYEQYF.

This clone was detected only once. The CDR3 coding sequence is TGTGCCAGCAGCTTAACGATGACAGGTGGAGATGAGCAGTTCTTC. It is translated as CASSLTMTGGDEQFF. The chain uses TRBV7-9 and TRBJ2-1, with D perhaps matching TRBD1 (6 bases). The germline gives CDR1 SEHNR, CDR2 FQNEAQ (reference sequence). The CDR3 runs 15 residues. Trimming took off 2 bases at V and 8 bases at J, with 16 bases between the two ends.

The chain recombines TRBV7-3 with TRBJ2-1; TRBD2 matches 15 bases. CDR1 is SGHTA and CDR2 is FQGTGA in the germline V gene. The CDR3 sequence is 15 residues long. J gave up 7 bases and V 5 bases, and 3 bases lay outside the gene matches. CDR3 nucleotides: TGTGCCAGCAGCCCAGGACTAGCGGGGGGGAATGAGCAGTTCTTC. It yields the protein CASSPGLAGGNEQFF.

A few counts support this clone. The chain uses TRBV3-1 (or the pseudogene TRBV3-2) and TRBJ2-2; D gene uncertain. The V gene lost 6 bases and the J gene lost 6 bases, with 5 bases spanning the gap. The CDR3 sequence is 11 residues long. CDR1 and CDR2 from the germline V gene are LGHDT and YNNKEL (reference sequence). The DNA for the CDR3 is TGTGCCAGCAGTCTCGCCGGGGAGCTGTTTTTT. This gives the protein CASSLAGELFF.

This sequence joins TRBV5-8 and TRBJ1-1, with 7 positions matching TRBD1. J lost 4 bases, V lost 4 bases, and 10 bases had no gene match. The CDR3 is made up of 15 amino acids. Germline CDR1 SGHTS, CDR2 YDEGEE. The CDR3 sequence is CASSTLTGVITEAFF. The CDR3 DNA sequence: TGTGCCAGCAGCACATTAACAGGGGTGATCACTGAAGCTTTCTTT.

The chain carries TRBV4-2 and TRBJ2-3; 7 positions match TRBD1. The V gene's germline CDR1 is LGHNA and CDR2 YNFKEQ. The V and J ends lost 4 bases and 0 bases, in that order; junction bases with no gene match: 4. CDR3 length: 15 residues. The CDR3 sequence is CASSPQGYSTDTQYF. The CDR3, as DNA: TGTGCCAGCAGCCCACAGGGGTACAGCACAGATACGCAGTATTTT.

In DNA form, the CDR3 reads TGTGCCAGCTCAGAGGGAAGGGTGTCCCGATCCTACGAGCAGTACTTC. This encodes CASSEGRVSRSYEQYF. The genes are TRBV18 and TRBJ2-7, with D possibly TRBD2 on 5 matching bases. The CDR3 consists of 16 residues. Per the germline V gene, CDR1 is KGHSH and CDR2 is LQKENI. V was trimmed by 5 bases and J by 1 base, leaving 18 bases between them.

The count of this clone is one. The CDR3 DNA sequence: TGTGCCAGCAGCTTTGGGGAGAGACTAGCGGGGCGCCTCCTCAATGAGCAGTTCTTC. Translation: CASSFGERLAGRLLNEQFF. This chain uses TRBV7-9 with TRBJ2-1, with 11 bases identical to TRBD2. Germline values: CDR1 SEHNR, CDR2 FQNEAQ (reference sequence). This CDR3 contains 19 residues. J lost 6 bases, V lost 3 bases, and 16 bases had no gene match.

In its sample, this clone was seen once. The V gene is TRBV3-1 (or the pseudogene TRBV3-2), the J gene TRBJ2-2; perhaps TRBD1 as D (6 bases). V lost 0 bases and J lost 7, with 15 bases in between. This CDR3 has 16 residues. The germline CDR1 and CDR2 sequences are LGHDT and YNNKEL (reference sequence). CDR3 region: CASSQDNGPRGGELFF. The CDR3 DNA follows: TGTGCCAGCAGCCAAGATAACGGACCCAGGGGCGGGGAGCTGTTTTTT.

This clone was detected only once. The chain links TRBV6-5 to TRBJ1-2, with 12 bases lining up with TRBD1. The V and J ends lost 6 bases and 4 bases, in that order; junction bases with no gene match: 6. This CDR3 region has 15 residues. Per germline, CDR1 MNHEY and CDR2 SVGAGI. The DNA for the CDR3 is TGTGCCAGCAGCCGGGACAGGGGGCTGGGCTATGGCTACACCTTC. Amino acids: CASSRDRGLGYGYTF.

V is TRBV30 and J is TRBJ2-7; D is unresolved. Trimming cost V 2 bases and J 4 bases, with 6 bases left between them. The length of the CDR3 is 11 residues. Germline-derived CDR1 and CDR2 are GTSNPN and SVGIG (reference sequence). The CDR3 coding sequence is TGTGCCTGGAGTTCAAAATACGAGCAGTACTTC. Encoded protein: CAWSSKYEQYF.